This T cell receptor (beta chain) appears in the sequencing data of a study of beta chain features in type 1 diabetes. As every portion of the isolated RNA was reverse transcribed, the sequencing read expressed TCRB transcripts. The method was immunoSEQ multiplex PCR; TCRdb's version includes in-frame clones alone and lacks a portion of them. The table has 600,000 to 750,000 clones, under 15% seen once; the top ten hold more than 0.09%. Whole-study findings and limits: Moderate but significant shortening of TCRB CDR3s was recorded in all four CD4+ subsets from Type 1 diabetes patients.

A remark on this clone: Its antigen is not known.

Per germline, CDR1 MDHEN and CDR2 SYDVKM. Trimming left V 5 bases short and J 2 bases short, with 16 bases between. This CDR3 comprises 15 residues. The chain is built from TRBV28 and TRBJ2-7; D assignment may be TRBD1 or TRBD2 (5 bases each). Sequenced: naive CD4+ T cells from blood. The source is a man aged 25 to 40 with type 1 diabetes. Here the CDR3 reads CASSPGVGVPYEQYF. DNA for the CDR3: TGTGCCAGCAGTCCCGGAGTGGGGGTACCCTACGAGCAGTACTTC.